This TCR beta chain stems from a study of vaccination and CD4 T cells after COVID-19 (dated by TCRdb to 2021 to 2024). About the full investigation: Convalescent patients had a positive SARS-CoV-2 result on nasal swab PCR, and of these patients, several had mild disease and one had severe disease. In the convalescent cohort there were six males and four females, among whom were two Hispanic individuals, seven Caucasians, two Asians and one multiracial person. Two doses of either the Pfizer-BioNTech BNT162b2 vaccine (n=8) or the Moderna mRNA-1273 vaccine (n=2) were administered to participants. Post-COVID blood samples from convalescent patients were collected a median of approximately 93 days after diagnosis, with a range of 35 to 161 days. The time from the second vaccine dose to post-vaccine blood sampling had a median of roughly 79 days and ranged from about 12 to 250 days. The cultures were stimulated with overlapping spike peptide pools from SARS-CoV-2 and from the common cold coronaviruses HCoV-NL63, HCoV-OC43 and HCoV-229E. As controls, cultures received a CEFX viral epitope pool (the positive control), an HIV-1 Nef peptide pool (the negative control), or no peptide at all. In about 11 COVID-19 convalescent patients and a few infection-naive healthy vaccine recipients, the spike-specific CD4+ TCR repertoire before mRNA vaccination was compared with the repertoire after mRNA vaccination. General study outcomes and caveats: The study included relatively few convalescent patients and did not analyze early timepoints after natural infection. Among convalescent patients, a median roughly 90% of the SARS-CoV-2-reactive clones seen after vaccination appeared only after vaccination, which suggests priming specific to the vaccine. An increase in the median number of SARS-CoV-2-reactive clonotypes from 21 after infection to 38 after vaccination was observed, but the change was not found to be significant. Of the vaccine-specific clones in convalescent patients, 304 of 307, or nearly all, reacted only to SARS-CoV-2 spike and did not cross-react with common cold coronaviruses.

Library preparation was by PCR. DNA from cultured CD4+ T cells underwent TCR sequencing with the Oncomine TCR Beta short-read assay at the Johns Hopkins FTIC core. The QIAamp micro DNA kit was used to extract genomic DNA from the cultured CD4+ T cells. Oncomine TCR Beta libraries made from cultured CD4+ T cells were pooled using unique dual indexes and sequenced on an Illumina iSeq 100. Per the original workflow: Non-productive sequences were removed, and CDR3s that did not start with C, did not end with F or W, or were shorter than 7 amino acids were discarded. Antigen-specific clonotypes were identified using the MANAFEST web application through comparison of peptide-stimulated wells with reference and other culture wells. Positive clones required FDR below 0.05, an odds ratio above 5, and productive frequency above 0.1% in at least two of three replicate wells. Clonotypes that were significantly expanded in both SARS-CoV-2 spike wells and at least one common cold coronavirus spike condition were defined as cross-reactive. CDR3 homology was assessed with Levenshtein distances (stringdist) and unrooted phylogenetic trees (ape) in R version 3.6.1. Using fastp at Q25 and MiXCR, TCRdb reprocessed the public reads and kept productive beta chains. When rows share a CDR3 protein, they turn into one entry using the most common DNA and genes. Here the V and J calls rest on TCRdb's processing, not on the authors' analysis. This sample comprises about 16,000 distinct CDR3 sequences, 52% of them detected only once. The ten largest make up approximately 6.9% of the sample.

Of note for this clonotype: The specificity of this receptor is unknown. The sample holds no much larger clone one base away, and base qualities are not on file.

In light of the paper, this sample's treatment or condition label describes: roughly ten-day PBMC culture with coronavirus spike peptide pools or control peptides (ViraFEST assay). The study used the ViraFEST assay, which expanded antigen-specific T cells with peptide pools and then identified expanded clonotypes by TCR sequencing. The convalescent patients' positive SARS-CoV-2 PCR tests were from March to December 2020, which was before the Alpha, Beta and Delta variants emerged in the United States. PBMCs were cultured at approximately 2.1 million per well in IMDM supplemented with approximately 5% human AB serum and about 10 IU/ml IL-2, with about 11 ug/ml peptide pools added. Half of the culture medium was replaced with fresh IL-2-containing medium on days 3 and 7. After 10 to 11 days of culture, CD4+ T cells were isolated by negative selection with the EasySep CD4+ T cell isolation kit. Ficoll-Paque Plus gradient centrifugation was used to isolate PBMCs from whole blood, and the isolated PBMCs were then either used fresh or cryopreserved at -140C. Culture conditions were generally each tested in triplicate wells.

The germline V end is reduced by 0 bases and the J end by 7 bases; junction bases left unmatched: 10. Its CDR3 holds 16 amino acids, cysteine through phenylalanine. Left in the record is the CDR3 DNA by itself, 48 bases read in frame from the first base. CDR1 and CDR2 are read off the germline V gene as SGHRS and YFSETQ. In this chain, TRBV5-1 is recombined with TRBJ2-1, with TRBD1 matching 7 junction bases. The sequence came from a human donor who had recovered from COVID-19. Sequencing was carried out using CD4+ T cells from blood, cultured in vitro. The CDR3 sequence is CASSLAMTGSGNEQFF. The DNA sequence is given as TGCGCCAGCAGCTTGGCCATGACAGGGTCGGGGAATGAGCAGTTCTTC.